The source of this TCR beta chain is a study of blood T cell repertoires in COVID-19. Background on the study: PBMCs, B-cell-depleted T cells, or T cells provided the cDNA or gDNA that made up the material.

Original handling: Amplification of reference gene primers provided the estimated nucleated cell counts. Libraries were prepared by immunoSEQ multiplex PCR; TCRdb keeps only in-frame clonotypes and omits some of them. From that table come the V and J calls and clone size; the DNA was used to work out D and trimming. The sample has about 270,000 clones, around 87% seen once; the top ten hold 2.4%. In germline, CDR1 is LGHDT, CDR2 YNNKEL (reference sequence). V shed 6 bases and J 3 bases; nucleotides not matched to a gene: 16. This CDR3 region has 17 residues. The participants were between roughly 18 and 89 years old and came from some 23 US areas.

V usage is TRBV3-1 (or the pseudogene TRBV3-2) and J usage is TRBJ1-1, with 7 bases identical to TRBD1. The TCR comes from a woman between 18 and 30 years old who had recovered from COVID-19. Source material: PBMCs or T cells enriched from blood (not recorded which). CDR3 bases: TGTGCCAGCAGTCTCCCAATCAAGACAGGGAAGGACACTGAAGCTTTCTTT. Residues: CASSLPIKTGKDTEAFF.